The TCR beta chain described here comes from a study of early T cells in non-severe SARS-CoV-2 infection. The table lists this clonotype with a few counts. TCRdb re-analysed the 5' RACE reads in MiXCR, keeping a single row per CDR3 protein. The sample includes 65,000 to 95,000 distinct CDR3 sequences, 5% of them seen just once. From germline, CDR1 is SEHNR and CDR2 FQNEAQ (reference sequence). V shed 5 bases, J shed 6 bases, and the junction held 6 bases outside the gene matches. The CDR3 is 14 residues long. The TCR originated in an adult who was a healthcare worker with PCR-confirmed SARS-CoV-2 infection or an uninfected control (not recorded which). Source: whole blood, taken at baseline. The gene calls are TRBV7-9 and TRBJ1-5; 8 nucleotides agree with TRBD1. The CDR3, as DNA: TGTGCCAGCAGCGGACAGGGAATAGGTCAGCCCCAGCATTTT. Its translation is CASSGQGIGQPQHF.